The subject of this entry is one TCR beta chain. Participant ages covered about 18 to 100 years across 25 or so US areas. Assignment of participants to cohorts was predicated upon participant-reported clinical history. This record comes from a study of blood T cell repertoires in COVID-19. The wider study: The cDNA or gDNA used as material had been derived from T cells, B-cell-depleted T cells, or PBMCs.

Trimming removed 2 bases at V and 0 bases at J, with 12 bases between. The CDR3 consists of 15 residues. Germline V gene lookup returns CDR1 SGHDT and CDR2 YYEEEE. Authors' methods: Quantification of nucleated cells was approximated via reference gene primer amplification. Sequencing was performed with immunoSEQ multiplex PCR; in TCRdb, only in-frame clones are kept and a portion is missing. From that table come the V and J calls and clone size; the DNA was used to work out D and trimming. The sample holds some 190,000 clones, more than 70% seen once. This receptor was taken from a man aged 25-45 years with acute COVID-19. The specimen was PBMCs or T cells enriched from blood (not recorded which). The V gene is TRBV5-6, the J gene TRBJ2-7; no clear D gene. Here the CDR3 reads CASSFQPFGSYEQYF. In DNA form, the CDR3 reads TGTGCCAGCAGCTTTCAACCCTTCGGCTCCTACGAGCAGTACTTC.